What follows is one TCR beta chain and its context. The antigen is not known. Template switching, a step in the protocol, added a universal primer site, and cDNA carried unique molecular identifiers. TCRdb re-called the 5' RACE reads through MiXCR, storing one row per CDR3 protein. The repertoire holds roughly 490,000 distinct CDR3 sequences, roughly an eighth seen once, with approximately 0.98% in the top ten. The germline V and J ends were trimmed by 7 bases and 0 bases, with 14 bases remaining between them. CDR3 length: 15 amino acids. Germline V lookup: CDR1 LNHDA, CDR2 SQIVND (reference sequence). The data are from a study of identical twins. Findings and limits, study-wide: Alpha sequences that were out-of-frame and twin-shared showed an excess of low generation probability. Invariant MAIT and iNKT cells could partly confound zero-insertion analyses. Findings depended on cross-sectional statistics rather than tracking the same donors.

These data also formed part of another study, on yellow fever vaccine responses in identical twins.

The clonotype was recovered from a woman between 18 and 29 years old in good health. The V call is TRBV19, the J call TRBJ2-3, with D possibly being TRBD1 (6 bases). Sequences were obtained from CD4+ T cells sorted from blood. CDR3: CASTPSGQSTDTQYF. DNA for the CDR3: TGTGCCAGTACTCCGTCCGGACAGAGCACAGATACGCAGTATTTT. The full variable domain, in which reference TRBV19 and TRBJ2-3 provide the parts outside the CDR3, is DGGITQSPKYLFRKEGQNVTLSCEQNLNHDAMYWYRQDPGQGLRLIYYSQIVNDFQKGDIAEGYSVSREKKESFPLTVTSAQKNPTAFYLCASTPSGQSTDTQYFGPGTRLTVL.